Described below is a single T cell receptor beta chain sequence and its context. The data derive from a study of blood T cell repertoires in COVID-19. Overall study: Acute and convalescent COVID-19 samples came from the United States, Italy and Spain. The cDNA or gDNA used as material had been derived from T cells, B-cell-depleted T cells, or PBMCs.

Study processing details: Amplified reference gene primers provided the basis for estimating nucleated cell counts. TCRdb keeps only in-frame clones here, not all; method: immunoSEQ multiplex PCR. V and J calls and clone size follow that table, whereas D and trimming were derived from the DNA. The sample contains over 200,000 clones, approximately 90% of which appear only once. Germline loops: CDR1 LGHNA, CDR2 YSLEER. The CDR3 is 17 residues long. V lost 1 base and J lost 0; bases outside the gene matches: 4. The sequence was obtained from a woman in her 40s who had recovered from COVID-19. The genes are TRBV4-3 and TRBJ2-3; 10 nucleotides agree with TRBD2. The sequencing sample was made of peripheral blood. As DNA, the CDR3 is TGCGCCAGCAGCCAAGGGACTAGCGGAGCTAGCACAGATACGCAGTATTTT. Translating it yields CASSQGTSGASTDTQYF.